This T cell receptor beta chain was sequenced during a study of a mutant IDH1 vaccine in newly diagnosed glioma. As for the study in general: Treatment recipients were roughly 62% male and around 40% female, and their mean age was roughly 40 years.

Generated by immunoSEQ multiplex PCR, the TCRdb table keeps only in-frame clones and is missing some. The data show tens of thousands of clones, about 81% seen once. This clone was found once. What it recognizes is unknown. The time point is: week 47, end of study. The investigators gave 300 ug of mutant IDH1 20-mer peptide in each vaccine dose, together with topical imiquimod. Germline assignment: CDR1 LNHDA and CDR2 SQIVND (reference sequence). Trimming at V came to 7 bases and at J to 4 bases, leaving 8 bases not matched to a gene. The CDR3 totals 14 residues. The sequence derives from a man aged 35 to 55 with glioma. The chain joins TRBV19 to TRBJ2-5, with 8 bases lining up with TRBD1. The input for sequencing was PBMCs, taken from a glioma patient whose treatment included an IDH1 peptide vaccine. CDR3 nucleotides: TGTGCCAGTACGGACAGGGCCGGGGGAGAGACCCAGTACTTC. Its translation: CASTDRAGGETQYF.